Each of the 24 T cell receptor beta chains below was sequenced from the same sample in a study of cytomegalovirus exposure and HLA in healthy donors. Only in-frame clones appear in the TCRdb table, and some are missing; sequencing was by immunoSEQ multiplex PCR. The table records 120,000 or so clones, around 90% of them present only once. The sample taken for sequencing was PBMCs. The receptors originated from a woman under 30 in good health and CMV-seronegative.

In this sample, this clone turned up once. The chain combines TRBV5-4 with TRBJ2-2, with 8 bases matching TRBD1. The CDR3 sequence is 15 residues long. CDR1 SGHNT and CDR2 YYREEE come from the germline V gene (reference sequence). The J segment lost 3 bases and the V segment lost 3 bases, leaving 4 bases of the junction unmatched. The CDR3 region is CASSSGDRHTGELFF. CDR3 sequence (DNA): TGTGCCAGCAGCTCGGGGGACAGGCACACCGGGGAGCTGTTTTTT.

The gene calls are TRBV18 and TRBJ2-7, with TRBD2 as a possible D gene (5 bases). Germline V gene data show CDR1 as KGHSH and CDR2 as LQKENI. This CDR3 has 12 residues. Trimming removed 2 bases at V and 7 bases at J, with 9 bases between. CDR3 coding DNA: TGTGCCAGCTCACCAGGAGGCCAAGAGCAGTACTTC. Its translation is CASSPGGQEQYF.

This chain uses TRBV28 with TRBJ1-2; 8 positions agree with TRBD1. J gave up 2 bases and V 5 bases, and 13 bases lay outside the gene matches. The germline CDR1 and CDR2 sequences are MDHEN and SYDVKM. CDR3 length: 17 residues. CDR3 region: CASSTYTPGQENYGYTF. CDR3 DNA sequence: TGTGCCAGCAGTACATACACTCCGGGACAGGAAAACTATGGCTACACCTTC.

The chain carries TRBV6-6 and TRBJ2-3; TRBD2 aligns across 10 bases. With V trimmed by 4 bases and J by 5 bases, 6 bases remained unmatched. CDR3 length: 15 residues. Germline values: CDR1 MNHNY, CDR2 SVGAGI (reference sequence). The CDR3 reads CASSSIAGGRDTQYF. The CDR3 coding sequence is TGTGCCAGCAGTTCTATAGCGGGAGGTAGAGATACGCAGTATTTT.

The J gene is TRBJ1-6, the V gene TRBV15; D may be TRBD1 (5 bases). This CDR3 region has 15 residues. The V end was cut by 0 bases, the J end by 10 bases, with 13 bases between. CDR1 LNHNV and CDR2 YYDKDF come from the germline V gene (reference sequence). The CDR3 loop is CATSRDSGAQSPLHF. The CDR3 DNA follows: TGTGCCACCAGCAGAGATTCTGGGGCCCAGTCACCCCTCCACTTT.

The chain is built from TRBV2 and TRBJ1-2; D is unresolved. Germline lookup yields CDR1 SNHLY and CDR2 FYNNEI. Trimming pared 6 bases from V and 8 bases from J, leaving 13 bases between. This CDR3 region has 12 residues. The CDR3 loop reads CASRGSGFGYTF. The CDR3 DNA reads TGTGCCAGCAGGGGTTCGGGGTTCGGCTACACCTTC.

The sample holds one count of this clone. V and J are TRBV9 and TRBJ2-3, with 7 bases aligning to TRBD2. Unmatched junction bases numbered 8, after V lost 4 bases and J lost 0 bases. The CDR3 consists of 16 residues. The germline V gene encodes CDR1 SGDLS and CDR2 YYNGEE. The CDR3: CASSLRLATSTDTQYF. In DNA, the CDR3 is TGTGCCAGCAGCTTAAGACTAGCAACTAGCACAGATACGCAGTATTTT.

The J gene is TRBJ1-1, the V gene TRBV5-6; 7 bases line up with TRBD1. Germline CDR1 SGHDT, CDR2 YYEEEE. V shed 3 bases and J 11 bases; nucleotides not matched to a gene: 10. The CDR3 sequence is 13 residues long. As DNA, the CDR3 is TGTGCCAGCAGCTACCGACAGGGAGGTAAGGCTTTCTTT. It specifies CASSYRQGGKAFF.

V usage is TRBV28 and J usage is TRBJ1-5, with TRBD1 matching over 7 bases. The germline gives CDR1 MDHEN, CDR2 SYDVKM. CDR3 length equals 12 residues. V trimming: 5 bases; J trimming: 13 bases; junction bases outside the gene matches: 8. The CDR3 loop is CASSLGQASQHF. CDR3 bases: TGTGCCAGCAGTCTCGGACAGGCCTCACAGCATTTT.

The chain has TRBV7-3 and TRBJ2-2, with D possibly being TRBD1 (5 bases). CDR3 size: 13 residues. The V end was cut by 2 bases, the J end by 6 bases, with 7 bases between. Germline V gene sequence: CDR1 SGHTA, CDR2 FQGTGA. DNA for the CDR3: TGTGCCAGCAGCTTACTGACAGCCGGGGAGCTGTTTTTT. Protein product: CASSLLTAGELFF.

The chain carries TRBV11-2 and TRBJ2-3; D unclear. This CDR3 has 16 residues. CDR1 SGHAT and CDR2 FQNNGV come from the germline V gene. V lost 5 bases to trimming and J lost 2 bases, with 17 bases between them. The chain's CDR3 is CASSPGVSSNTDTQYF. In nucleotides, the CDR3 is TGTGCCAGCAGCCCCGGTGTCTCCTCCAACACAGATACGCAGTATTTT.

V usage is TRBV11-3 and J usage is TRBJ2-7; no definite D call. V lost 3 bases, J lost 5 bases, and 23 bases lay in between. The CDR3 is 17 amino acids. Germline V gene lookup returns CDR1 SGHNT and CDR2 YENEEA. The CDR3 DNA reads TGTGCCAGCAGCTTTTCCCTCGGTCCGACTTTAAGCGACGAGCAGTACTTC. Translating it yields CASSFSLGPTLSDEQYF.

This chain connects TRBV28 to TRBJ1-2; TRBD1 agrees at 7 bases. The CDR3 has 15 amino acids. Per the germline V gene, CDR1 is MDHEN and CDR2 is SYDVKM. The chain's CDR3 is CAHRGRVSRDYGYTF. The CDR3 DNA is TGTGCTCACAGGGGCAGGGTCTCCAGGGACTATGGCTACACCTTC.

The chain combines TRBV28 with TRBJ2-7; D not certain. CDR1 and CDR2 from the germline V gene are MDHEN and SYDVKM. Trimming left V 2 bases short and J 6 bases short, with 8 bases between. CDR3 length: 12 amino acids. The CDR3 DNA follows: TGTGCCAGCAGTTTAACTCCCCTCGAGCAGTACTTC. Residues: CASSLTPLEQYF.

This sequence joins TRBV6-6 and TRBJ1-1; D is ambiguous. CDR3 length: 11 residues. Trimming took 7 bases from V and 0 from J, leaving 3 bases between them. The germline CDR1 and CDR2 sequences are MNHNY and SVGAGI (reference sequence). CDR3 DNA: TGTGCCAGCATTATGAACACTGAAGCTTTCTTT. Translating gives CASIMNTEAFF.

The chain uses TRBV12-5 and TRBJ2-7, with D perhaps TRBD1 (6 bases). The V end was cut by 0 bases, the J end by 4 bases, with 16 bases between. The CDR3 covers 16 residues. The germline gives CDR1 LGHNT, CDR2 FRNRAP. The CDR3 region has the DNA TGTGCTAGTGGTTTGGTAGTCGGCAGGGGCTATTACGAGCAGTACTTC. Translating gives CASGLVVGRGYYEQYF. The full variable domain, in which reference TRBV12-5 and TRBJ2-7 provide the parts outside the CDR3, is DARVTQTPRHKVTEMGQEVTMRCQPILGHNTVFWYRQTMMQGLELLAYFRNRAPLDDSGMPKDRFSAEMPDATLATLKIQPSEPRDSAVYFCASGLVVGRGYYEQYFGPGTRLTVT.

The rearrangement joins TRBV2 to TRBJ2-7, with 7 bases fitting TRBD2. Germline V gene lookup returns CDR1 SNHLY and CDR2 FYNNEI. This CDR3 contains 15 residues. V was clipped by 6 bases and J by 1 base; unmatched bases: 9. The CDR3 protein is CASRDVAGASYEQYF. CDR3 in DNA: TGTGCCAGCAGGGATGTAGCGGGTGCTTCCTACGAGCAGTACTTC.

Regarding this clone: Other DNA sequences in the same sample also yield this CDR3. This rearrangement joins TRBV7-2 to TRBJ2-7; 9 bases match TRBD1. The CDR3 loop spans 14 amino acids. The V gene's germline CDR1 is SGHTA and CDR2 FQGNSA. Trimming removed 1 base from V and 4 bases from J; junction bases left unmatched: 2. The CDR3 is CASSLEQGAYEQYF. The DNA for the CDR3 is TGTGCCAGCAGCTTAGAACAGGGGGCGTACGAGCAGTACTTC.

The chain uses TRBV30 and TRBJ2-2; the match to TRBD1 covers 7 bases. This CDR3 comprises 14 residues. Germline CDR1 is GTSNPN and CDR2 is SVGIG (reference sequence). Losses at the gene ends were 3 bases for V and 3 bases for J; bases not matched to a gene: 4. CDR3 in DNA: TGTGCCTGGAGGCACAGGGGAGACACCGGGGAGCTGTTTTTT. It encodes CAWRHRGDTGELFF.

The genes are TRBV18 and TRBJ1-1; 7 bases match TRBD1. CDR1 KGHSH and CDR2 LQKENI come from the germline V gene. With V trimmed by 8 bases and J by 8 bases, 11 bases remained unmatched. The CDR3 is 13 residues long. CDR3: CASATAGTAEAFF. The CDR3 nucleotides read TGTGCCAGCGCTACCGCCGGGACAGCAGAAGCTTTCTTT.

V usage is TRBV7-9 and J usage is TRBJ1-2; D is unresolved. CDR1 SEHNR and CDR2 FQNEAQ come from the germline V gene (reference sequence). The CDR3 sequence is 12 residues long. V lost 2 bases, J lost 6 bases, and 7 bases lay in between. CDR3 DNA: TGTGCCAGCAGCTTACGTGGCCATGGCTACACCTTC. Translation gives CASSLRGHGYTF.

V and J are TRBV2 and TRBJ1-2; D is ambiguous. Germline CDR1 is SNHLY and CDR2 is FYNNEI. CDR3 length: 11 amino acids. The V end was cut by 2 bases, the J end by 14 bases, with 12 bases between. The CDR3 reads CASSELSGSTF. In DNA, the CDR3 is TGTGCCAGCAGTGAATTGTCCGGGAGTACCTTC.

The chain's CDR3 is CASSAGEGTHQPQHF. CDR3 coding DNA: TGTGCCAGCAGCGCGGGGGAGGGAACCCATCAGCCCCAGCATTTT. The chain combines TRBV9 with TRBJ1-5, with D possibly matching TRBD1 (5 bases). V shed 3 bases and J shed 5 bases, with 15 bases lying between them. The CDR3 has 15 residues. Germline CDR1 is SGDLS and CDR2 is YYNGEE.

The genes are TRBV10-2 and TRBJ1-5, with D perhaps matching TRBD1 (5 bases). V dropped 7 bases and J dropped 4 bases, with 11 bases sitting between them. Germline CDR1 WSHSY, CDR2 SAAADI. The CDR3 is 13 amino acids. The CDR3 spells CASTGQANQPQHF. Written as DNA, the CDR3 is TGCGCCAGCACAGGACAAGCTAATCAGCCCCAGCATTTT.